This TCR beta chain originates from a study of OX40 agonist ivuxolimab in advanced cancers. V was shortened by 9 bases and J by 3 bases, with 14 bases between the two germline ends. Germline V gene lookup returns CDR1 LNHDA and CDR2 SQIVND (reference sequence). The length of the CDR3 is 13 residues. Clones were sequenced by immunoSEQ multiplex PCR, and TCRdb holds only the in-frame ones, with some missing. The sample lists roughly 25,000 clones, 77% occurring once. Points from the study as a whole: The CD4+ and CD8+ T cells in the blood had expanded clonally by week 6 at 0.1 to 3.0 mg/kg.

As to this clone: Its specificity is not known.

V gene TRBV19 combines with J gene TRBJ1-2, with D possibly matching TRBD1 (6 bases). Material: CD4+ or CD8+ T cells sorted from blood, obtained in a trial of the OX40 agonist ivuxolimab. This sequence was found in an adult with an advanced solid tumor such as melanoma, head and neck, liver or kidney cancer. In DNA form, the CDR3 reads TGTGCCAGCGGACACGGGACATACTATGGCTACACCTTC. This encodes CASGHGTYYGYTF.